The present TCR beta chain was sequenced within a study of cytomegalovirus exposure and HLA in healthy donors. The primer mix had 60 Vbeta and 13 Jbeta primers. Using immunoSEQ multiplex PCR, the repertoire was profiled, and TCRdb retains in-frame clones only, with some absent. This sample contains over 65,000 clones. V was pared by 3 bases and J by 0 bases, with 4 bases of the junction left unmatched. CDR3 length equals 16 residues. Looked up from germline, CDR1 is SGHDT and CDR2 is YYEEEE. On this clone itself: What it binds is unknown.

Study-level findings and limits: The records held CMV serostatus as the only immune exposure information.

This chain connects TRBV5-6 to TRBJ1-4; TRBD1 aligns across 8 bases. This clonotype was sampled from a young woman in good health and CMV-seronegative. The specimen was PBMCs. CDR3 sequence reads: CASSSTGASTNEKLFF. CDR3 in DNA: TGTGCCAGCAGCTCGACAGGGGCGTCAACTAATGAAAAACTGTTTTTT.